The rows below give T cell receptor beta chains drawn from one sample of a study of technical replicates of blood from several donors. Profiling relied on immunoSEQ multiplex PCR, and the TCRdb table lists in-frame clones only, not all of them. The sample contains over 70,000 clones, roughly 89% of which appear only once. The sequenced material came from T cells isolated from PBMCs. Receptors originate from a human donor in good health. The CDR3 runs from the conserved cysteine through the conserved F or W. D genes are given only for firm matches. A row's size may be missing; if present it is once, few, many or a size class.

clone_size: -
j_call: TRBJ1-2
v_call: TRBV7-8
d_call: -
cdr3_nt: TGTGCCAGCAGCTTAGACTCAAGGCAGGGGCCCTATGGCTACACCTTC
cdr3_aa: CASSLDSRQGPYGYTF

clone_size: -
j_call: TRBJ2-1
v_call: TRBV7-3
d_call: TRBD2
cdr3_nt: TGTGCCAGCAGCCCCATGGGACTAGAAAATGAGCAGTTCTTC
cdr3_aa: CASSPMGLENEQFF

clone_size: -
j_call: TRBJ2-1
v_call: TRBV2
d_call: -
cdr3_nt: TGTGCCAGCAGGGCCAGTTTAAATGAGCAGTTCTTC
cdr3_aa: CASRASLNEQFF

clone_size: -
j_call: TRBJ1-4
v_call: TRBV28
d_call: -
cdr3_nt: TGTGCCAGCAGCCCTACGGAGGCCGCTGAAAAACTGTTTTTT
cdr3_aa: CASSPTEAAEKLFF

clone_size: -
j_call: TRBJ2-3
v_call: TRBV5-6
d_call: -
cdr3_nt: TGTGCCAGCAGCTTGGGGCCCACAGATACGCAGTATTTT
cdr3_aa: CASSLGPTDTQYF

clone_size: once
j_call: TRBJ1-5
v_call: TRBV19
d_call: -
cdr3_nt: TGTGCCAGTAGTATACTCGTCGCAGGGAATCAGCCCCAGCATTTT
cdr3_aa: CASSILVAGNQPQHF

clone_size: -
j_call: TRBJ2-2
v_call: TRBV7-2
d_call: TRBD2
cdr3_nt: TGTGCCAGCAGGGCGGGAGTAGTTACCGGGGAGCTGTTTTTT
cdr3_aa: CASRAGVVTGELFF

clone_size: -
j_call: TRBJ1-1
v_call: TRBV5-1
d_call: -
cdr3_nt: TGCGCCAGCAGCATAGGGGTATTCACTGAAGCTTTCTTT
cdr3_aa: CASSIGVFTEAFF

clone_size: -
j_call: TRBJ2-1
v_call: TRBV7-8
d_call: TRBD2
cdr3_nt: TGTGCCAGCAGCTTACCTAGCGGGCTTAATGAGCAGTTCTTC
cdr3_aa: CASSLPSGLNEQFF

clone_size: -
j_call: TRBJ2-7
v_call: TRBV5-8
d_call: TRBD1
cdr3_nt: TGTGCCAGCAGCTTGATCCCGGGACAGTCCAACGAGCAGTACTTC
cdr3_aa: CASSLIPGQSNEQYF

clone_size: -
j_call: TRBJ1-5
v_call: TRBV28
d_call: -
cdr3_nt: TGTGCCAGCAGTTTTCTAGGTACGGGCAATCAGCCCCAGCATTTT
cdr3_aa: CASSFLGTGNQPQHF

clone_size: few
j_call: TRBJ1-4
v_call: TRBV19
d_call: TRBD1
cdr3_nt: TGTGCCAGTAGTAAATCCTCCGGGACAGGGTACAAATCTGAAAAACTGTTTTTT
cdr3_aa: CASSKSSGTGYKSEKLFF

clone_size: -
j_call: TRBJ1-3
v_call: TRBV6-1
d_call: -
cdr3_nt: TGTGCCAGCCCCTCGGGCTCTGGAAACACCATATATTTT
cdr3_aa: CASPSGSGNTIYF

clone_size: -
j_call: TRBJ2-2
v_call: TRBV18
d_call: TRBD1
cdr3_nt: TGTGCCAGCTCACTGCCCCCGGGACAGAAAAACACCGGGGAGCTGTTTTTT
cdr3_aa: CASSLPPGQKNTGELFF

clone_size: -
j_call: TRBJ2-7
v_call: TRBV28
d_call: TRBD1
cdr3_nt: TGTGCCAGCAGTTTACCCGGGACAGGTCACTACGAGCAGTACTTC
cdr3_aa: CASSLPGTGHYEQYF